Each of the 10 T cell receptor beta chains below was sequenced from the same sample in a study of T cell responses to AZD1222 COVID-19 vaccine. Only in-frame clones appear in the TCRdb table, and some are missing; sequencing was by immunoSEQ multiplex PCR. The repertoire holds 140,000 to 150,000 clones, with about 86% as singletons. The specimen was peripheral blood, collected 28 days after the second AZD1222 dose. The receptors here all came from an adult who received the AZD1222 COVID-19 vaccine.

The V call is TRBV4-1, the J call TRBJ2-2, with D tentatively TRBD1 (5 bases). Germline loops: CDR1 MGHRA, CDR2 YSYEKL. This CDR3 has 15 residues. V lost 0 bases, J lost 6 bases, and 11 bases lay in between. Here the CDR3 reads CASSQDGRGPGELFF. In nucleotides, the CDR3 is TGCGCCAGCAGCCAAGATGGTAGGGGTCCCGGGGAGCTGTTTTTT.

The J gene is TRBJ2-7, the V gene TRBV30; the match to TRBD2 covers 14 bases. Germline lookup yields CDR1 GTSNPN and CDR2 SVGIG (reference sequence). CDR3 size: 16 residues. J gave up 4 bases and V 6 bases, and 11 bases lay outside the gene matches. Here the CDR3 reads CACTGGLAGAVYEQYF. CDR3 nucleotides: TGTGCCTGCACTGGGGGACTAGCGGGAGCGGTATACGAGCAGTACTTC.

The chain uses TRBV5-1 and TRBJ2-5; TRBD2 matches at 7 bases. V shed 3 bases, J shed 2 bases, and the junction held 4 bases outside the gene matches. This CDR3 comprises 14 residues. Germline V gene lookup returns CDR1 SGHRS and CDR2 YFSETQ. This CDR3 reads CASSWEGPQETQYF. The CDR3 DNA reads TGCGCCAGCAGCTGGGAGGGACCTCAAGAGACCCAGTACTTC.

This chain links TRBV27 with TRBJ1-6; 9 bases map to TRBD1. Trimming cost V 6 bases and J 10 bases; bases outside gene matches: 7. Germline V CDR1 and CDR2: MNHEY, SMNVEV (reference sequence). The CDR3 sequence is 14 residues long. The CDR3 reads CASRQGALPSPLHF. The CDR3 DNA follows: TGTGCCAGCAGACAGGGGGCATTACCCTCACCCCTCCACTTT.

In nucleotides, the CDR3 is TGTGCCAGCAGACCGCGACAGGTATCTGCTGAAGCTTTCTTT. This encodes CASRPRQVSAEAFF. This sequence joins TRBV6-5 and TRBJ1-1; possibly TRBD1 for D (6 bases). Germline V gene sequence: CDR1 MNHEY, CDR2 SVGAGI. Trimming shortened V by 6 bases and J by 6 bases, and 17 bases separated the two germline ends. This CDR3 has 14 amino acids.

CDR3 nucleotides: TGTGCCAGCAGCCCAGGGACAGGGCAGAACTATGGCTACACCTTC. This encodes CASSPGTGQNYGYTF. The chain recombines TRBV7-2 with TRBJ1-2; TRBD1 matches at 9 bases. This CDR3 is 15 amino acids long. CDR1 is SGHTA and CDR2 is FQGNSA in the germline V gene. V gave up 5 bases and J gave up 2 bases; unmatched junction bases: 6.

This rearrangement joins TRBV19 to TRBJ2-3, with a weak D call TRBD1 (6 bases). CDR3 size: 15 residues. The germline V gene has CDR1 LNHDA and CDR2 SQIVND (reference sequence). Trimming removed 5 bases at V and 1 base at J, with 13 bases between. This chain's CDR3 is CASSPGQRRTDTQYF. The CDR3 region has the DNA TGTGCCAGTAGTCCTGGACAGAGACGCACAGATACGCAGTATTTT.

The rearrangement joins TRBV7-9 to TRBJ2-3; D not resolved. The germline V gene encodes CDR1 SEHNR and CDR2 FQNEAQ (reference sequence). Deletions cut 2 bases from V and 6 bases from J, with 9 bases between. The CDR3 runs 13 residues. CDR3 DNA sequence: TGTGCCAGCAGCTTAATGTCAGCCGATACGCAGTATTTT. The encoded protein is CASSLMSADTQYF.

The J gene is TRBJ2-3, the V gene TRBV5-4; D uncertain. Between the trimmed V and J ends, which lost 0 bases and 2 bases, there was a span of 7 bases. Germline assignment: CDR1 SGHNT and CDR2 YYREEE (reference sequence). This CDR3 is built from 14 residues. As DNA, the CDR3 is TGTGCCAGCAGCTTGGGTCACCCCACAGATACGCAGTATTTT. Translated, it gives CASSLGHPTDTQYF.

The chain couples TRBV9 to TRBJ2-7; D gene unclear. The CDR3 spans 14 residues. CDR1 and CDR2 from the germline V gene are SGDLS and YYNGEE. Trimming stripped 3 bases from V and 0 bases from J, with 10 bases between. CDR3 sequence reads: CASSGDSSSYEQYF. For the CDR3, the DNA is TGTGCCAGCAGCGGAGACTCCAGCTCCTACGAGCAGTACTTC. Together with reference TRBV9 and TRBJ2-7, the CDR3 gives the full variable domain: DSGVTQTPKHLITATGQRVTLRCSPRSGDLSVYWYQQSLDQGLQFLIQYYNGEERAKGNILERFSAQQFPDLHSELNLSSLELGDSALYFCASSGDSSSYEQYFGPGTRLTVT.